This T cell receptor (beta chain) comes out of a study of patients and donors after allogeneic stem cell transplantation. This clonotype was detected only a few times. Germline CDR1 is SGDLS and CDR2 is YYNGEE. V lost 3 bases, J lost 5 bases, and 14 bases lay in between. The CDR3 is 14 amino acids. Each CDR3 protein is one row after TCRdb ran MiXCR on the RT-PCR reads. The sample consists of about 150,000 distinct CDR3 sequences, about two fifths of them appearing once. The sample was blood, either unsorted or a sorted T cell fraction (not recorded which). This TCR was sampled from a human donor who was either an allogeneic HSCT recipient or a stem cell or donor lymphocyte infusion donor (not recorded which). It is not recorded whose cells these are; they may come from a transplant donor. The genes are TRBV9 and TRBJ2-5; D might be TRBD2 (6 bases). DNA of the CDR3: TGTGCCAGCAGCGCTGGACATGGGGGGGAGACCCAGTACTTC. As protein: CASSAGHGGETQYF.